The TCR beta chain described here comes from a study of cytomegalovirus exposure and HLA in healthy donors. Study information: The same platform was used for the roughly 120 validation repertoires as for the 666 first-cohort repertoires, as reported in a later analysis.

TCRdb's table, derived via immunoSEQ multiplex PCR, lists solely in-frame clones and lacks some. The table shows about 200,000 clones, with roughly 85% occurring only once. A note on this clone: Its matching antigen is unknown.

General study points: It was reported that the classifier diagnosed cytomegalovirus status with high specificity and sensitivity in both the original and validation cohorts.

Deletions cut 4 bases from V and 11 bases from J, with 12 bases between. Germline V CDR1 and CDR2: MGHRA, YSYEKL. This CDR3 has 12 amino acids. Specimen: PBMCs. The TCR comes from a woman under 30 in good health and CMV-seronegative. The genes are TRBV4-1 and TRBJ2-1; D gene uncertain. CDR3 DNA: TGCGCCAGCAGCCCCCCCAGCTGGCAGCAGTTCTTC. It yields the protein CASSPPSWQQFF.